These T cell receptor beta chains were read from a single sample in a study of T-cell memory formation after mild COVID-19. Using its own MiXCR run on the 5' RACE reads, TCRdb lists one record per CDR3 protein. The sample has 180,000 or so distinct CDR3 sequences; 11% are singletons. Material: PBMCs or a T cell subset sorted from them (not recorded which). The receptors come from a man between 18 and 29 years old who had mild COVID-19 (a few samples of this study predate the infection). Cell type and time point are not known. Each CDR3 is given with its conserved first and last residue. D genes are given only for firm matches. Where a row states a size, it is once, few, many or the class of an expanded clone; other rows omit it.

CDR3: CASSYEARLMNTEAFF
DNA: TGTGCCAGCAGTTACGAGGCCCGCCTGATGAACACTGAAGCTTTCTTT
V: TRBV6-2/TRBV6-3
J: TRBJ1-1
size: NA
D: NA

CDR3: CASRPTGADEQYF
DNA: TGTGCCAGCCGTCCGACAGGGGCCGACGAGCAGTACTTC
V: TRBV3-1
J: TRBJ2-7
size: NA
D: TRBD1

CDR3: CASSQGYRRNTGELFF
DNA: TGTGCCAGCAGCCAAGGATACAGGCGGAACACCGGGGAGCTGTTTTTT
V: TRBV3-1
J: TRBJ2-2
size: NA
D: NA

CDR3: CASSLGAGGSQETQYF
DNA: TGTGCCAGCAGCTTAGGGGCAGGGGGTTCACAAGAGACCCAGTACTTC
V: TRBV7-9
J: TRBJ2-5
size: few
D: TRBD1

CDR3: CASSPRQGETQYF
DNA: TGTGCCAGCAGCCCTCGACAGGGAGAGACCCAGTACTTC
V: TRBV7-2
J: TRBJ2-5
size: NA
D: TRBD1

CDR3: CASSLDREQFF
DNA: TGCGCCAGCAGCTTGGACAGGGAGCAGTTCTTC
V: TRBV5-1
J: TRBJ2-1
size: NA
D: NA

CDR3: CASSGTSGGTDTQYF
DNA: TGTGCCAGCAGTGGGACTAGCGGGGGCACAGATACGCAGTATTTT
V: TRBV12-3/TRBV12-4
J: TRBJ2-3
size: NA
D: TRBD2

CDR3: CASSLSDRTYEQYF
DNA: TGCGCCAGCAGCCTCTCCGACAGAACCTACGAGCAGTACTTC
V: TRBV4-3
J: TRBJ2-7
size: few
D: NA

CDR3: CASSVGGDEQYF
DNA: TGTGCCAGCAGCGTAGGGGGAGACGAGCAGTACTTC
V: TRBV9
J: TRBJ2-7
size: few
D: NA

CDR3: CASSSQDGQGEAFF
DNA: TGTGCCAGCTCATCGCAGGACGGACAGGGTGAAGCTTTCTTT
V: TRBV18
J: TRBJ1-1
size: NA
D: TRBD1

CDR3: CASSLASVDQETQYF
DNA: TGCGCCAGCAGCTTGGCCTCGGTGGACCAAGAGACCCAGTACTTC
V: TRBV5-1
J: TRBJ2-5
size: few
D: NA

CDR3: CSSVGAKNIQYF
DNA: TGCAGCTCCGTAGGAGCCAAAAACATTCAGTACTTC
V: TRBV29-1
J: TRBJ2-4
size: few
D: NA

CDR3: CASSYSGQRANYGYTF
DNA: TGTGCCAGCAGTTACTCTGGACAGAGAGCTAACTATGGCTACACCTTC
V: TRBV6-5
J: TRBJ1-2
size: few
D: NA

CDR3: CASRLGPRSRKQETQYF
DNA: TGTGCCAGCAGGCTCGGACCTCGATCCCGTAAGCAAGAGACCCAGTACTTC
V: TRBV6-5
J: TRBJ2-5
size: few
D: NA

CDR3: CASSSDWRSNQPQHF
DNA: TGTGCCAGCAGTTCGGACTGGAGGAGCAATCAGCCCCAGCATTTT
V: TRBV12-3/TRBV12-4
J: TRBJ1-5
size: few
D: NA

CDR3: CASSPGQGPYNEQFF
DNA: TGCGCCAGCAGCCCCGGACAGGGCCCCTACAATGAGCAGTTCTTC
V: TRBV4-1
J: TRBJ2-1
size: few
D: TRBD1

CDR3: CASSSDSPNYGYTF
DNA: TGCGCCAGCAGCTCGGACAGTCCTAACTATGGCTACACCTTC
V: TRBV5-1
J: TRBJ1-2
size: few
D: NA

CDR3: CASSPLPGQGGNQPQHF
DNA: TGTGCCAGTAGCCCCCTTCCCGGACAGGGTGGCAATCAGCCCCAGCATTTT
V: TRBV19
J: TRBJ1-5
size: NA
D: TRBD1

CDR3: CASSQEYLPGEAFF
DNA: TGCGCCAGCAGCCAAGAATATCTGCCGGGCGAAGCTTTCTTT
V: TRBV4-1
J: TRBJ1-1
size: NA
D: NA

CDR3: CASSSATGDTGELFF
DNA: TGCGCCAGCAGTTCCGCAACAGGAGACACCGGGGAGCTGTTTTTT
V: TRBV5-1
J: TRBJ2-2
size: many
D: NA

CDR3: CASSQAGVNEKLFF
DNA: TGTGCCAGCAGCCAGGCAGGGGTGAATGAAAAACTGTTTTTT
V: TRBV28
J: TRBJ1-4
size: NA
D: NA

CDR3: CASSRDRGRETQYF
DNA: TGTGCCAGCAGCCGGGACAGGGGTCGAGAGACCCAGTACTTC
V: TRBV4-2
J: TRBJ2-5
size: many
D: TRBD1

CDR3: CASSLMSGGTDTQYF
DNA: TGCGCCAGCAGCTTGATGAGCGGGGGCACAGATACGCAGTATTTT
V: TRBV5-1
J: TRBJ2-3
size: many
D: TRBD2

CDR3: CASSYVQTTDTQYF
DNA: TGTGCCAGCAGCTACGTACAAACCACAGATACGCAGTATTTT
V: TRBV7-3
J: TRBJ2-3
size: few
D: NA

CDR3: CASGTAGSYGGYTF
DNA: TGTGCCAGCGGAACAGCCGGTTCCTATGGAGGCTACACCTTC
V: TRBV7-2
J: TRBJ1-2
size: NA
D: NA

CDR3: CASSLGSGVKDTQYF
DNA: TGTGCCAGCAGTTTAGGGAGCGGGGTGAAAGATACGCAGTATTTT
V: TRBV12-3/TRBV12-4
J: TRBJ2-3
size: few
D: TRBD2

CDR3: CSANHRFSNQPQHF
DNA: TGCAGTGCTAACCACCGATTTAGCAATCAGCCCCAGCATTTT
V: TRBV20-1
J: TRBJ1-5
size: NA
D: NA

CDR3: CSASPHSSYNEQFF
DNA: TGCAGTGCTAGTCCCCACAGCTCCTACAATGAGCAGTTCTTC
V: TRBV20-1
J: TRBJ2-1
size: few
D: NA

CDR3: CASSETGQGTEAFF
DNA: TGTGCCAGCAGCGAGACAGGGCAGGGGACTGAAGCTTTCTTT
V: TRBV11-2
J: TRBJ1-1
size: NA
D: TRBD1

CDR3: CASSLNSAGTYNEQFF
DNA: TGTGCCAGCAGCCTCAATTCCGCAGGCACCTACAATGAGCAGTTCTTC
V: TRBV4-2
J: TRBJ2-1
size: many
D: NA

CDR3: CASRISGANVLTF
DNA: TGTGCCAGCAGGATTTCTGGGGCCAACGTCCTGACTTTC
V: TRBV12-3/TRBV12-4
J: TRBJ2-6
size: NA
D: NA

CDR3: CASSRREGGSEAFF
DNA: TGCGCCAGCAGCCGGCGAGAGGGCGGCAGCGAAGCTTTCTTT
V: TRBV4-3
J: TRBJ1-1
size: many
D: NA

CDR3: CASSLTGTSGYNEQFF
DNA: TGTGCCAGCAGCTTAACTGGGACTAGCGGCTACAATGAGCAGTTCTTC
V: TRBV7-2
J: TRBJ2-1
size: NA
D: TRBD2

CDR3: CASSRQGGVETQYF
DNA: TGTGCCAGCTCCCGCCAGGGAGGAGTTGAGACCCAGTACTTC
V: TRBV18
J: TRBJ2-5
size: many
D: NA

CDR3: CASSPPGAHEQYF
DNA: TGTGCCAGCTCACCGCCAGGGGCCCACGAGCAGTACTTC
V: TRBV18
J: TRBJ2-7
size: few
D: NA

CDR3: CASTPQGSPGETQYF
DNA: TGTGCCAGCACTCCCCAGGGGTCTCCAGGAGAGACCCAGTACTTC
V: TRBV7-7
J: TRBJ2-5
size: few
D: NA

CDR3: CASNLGQGYNEQFF
DNA: TGCGCCAGCAACTTGGGGCAGGGTTACAATGAGCAGTTCTTC
V: TRBV5-1
J: TRBJ2-1
size: few
D: NA

CDR3: CASSLSGVDNEQFF
DNA: TGCGCCAGCAGCCTTAGCGGAGTAGACAATGAGCAGTTCTTC
V: TRBV5-1
J: TRBJ2-1
size: many
D: NA

CDR3: CASSWGFNNEQFF
DNA: TGTGCCAGCAGTTGGGGCTTTAACAATGAGCAGTTCTTC
V: TRBV28
J: TRBJ2-1
size: many
D: NA

CDR3: CATQPWTGGYEQYF
DNA: TGTGCCACCCAGCCTTGGACAGGTGGGTACGAGCAGTACTTC
V: TRBV25-1
J: TRBJ2-7
size: NA
D: TRBD1

CDR3: CASSPGGGYEQYF
DNA: TGCGCCAGCAGCCCGGGGGGGGGTTACGAGCAGTACTTC
V: TRBV5-1
J: TRBJ2-7
size: few
D: TRBD2

CDR3: CASSSLVRVSYNEQFF
DNA: TGTGCCAGCAGCTCTTTGGTGCGCGTGTCCTACAATGAGCAGTTCTTC
V: TRBV7-2
J: TRBJ2-1
size: many
D: NA